The source of this T cell receptor (beta chain) is a study of blood T cells in healthy people across ages. Study overall: Template-switching capture recovered about one barcoded beta molecule per two T cells.

Each sample yielded at least 5.5 micrograms of PBMC total RNA. The second PCR ran roughly 6 to 11 cycles with a sample-barcoded 5' primer and J-beta primers. A template-switch adaptor that had 12 random nucleotides put a tag on each cDNA molecule. TCRdb re-derived calls from the 5' RACE reads in MiXCR, one entry per CDR3 protein. The sample includes 780,000 or so distinct CDR3 sequences, less than 70% seen only once; the top ten take roughly 37%. Material: blood. The sequence was obtained from an elderly man in good health.

As DNA, the CDR3 is TGTGCCAGCGTCCTACAGGGAAACGAGCAGTACTTC. Translating it yields CASVLQGNEQYF. This rearrangement joins TRBV2 to TRBJ2-4; D might be TRBD1 (6 bases). Judging by the DNA end, TRBJ2-7 fits better; the J call may be wrong. The germline V gene has CDR1 SNHLY and CDR2 FYNNEI. The CDR3 length is 12 residues.